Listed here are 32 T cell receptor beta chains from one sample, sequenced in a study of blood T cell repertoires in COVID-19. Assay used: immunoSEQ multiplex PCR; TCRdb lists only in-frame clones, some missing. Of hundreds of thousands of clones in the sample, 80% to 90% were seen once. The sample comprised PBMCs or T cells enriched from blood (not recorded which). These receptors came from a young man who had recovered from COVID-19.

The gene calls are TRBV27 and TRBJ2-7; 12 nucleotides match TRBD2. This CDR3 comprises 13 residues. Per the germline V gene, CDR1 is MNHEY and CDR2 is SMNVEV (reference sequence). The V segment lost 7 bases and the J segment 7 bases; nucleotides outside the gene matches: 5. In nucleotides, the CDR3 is TGTGCCAGCACTGGACTAGCGGGAAGGGAGCAGTACTTC. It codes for CASTGLAGREQYF.

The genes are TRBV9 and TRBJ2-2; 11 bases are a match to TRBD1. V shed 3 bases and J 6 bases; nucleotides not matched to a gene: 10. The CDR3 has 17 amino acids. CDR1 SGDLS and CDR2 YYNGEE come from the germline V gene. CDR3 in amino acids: CASSGRKSGQGAGELFF. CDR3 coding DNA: TGTGCCAGCAGCGGCAGGAAGTCGGGACAGGGGGCCGGGGAGCTGTTTTTT.

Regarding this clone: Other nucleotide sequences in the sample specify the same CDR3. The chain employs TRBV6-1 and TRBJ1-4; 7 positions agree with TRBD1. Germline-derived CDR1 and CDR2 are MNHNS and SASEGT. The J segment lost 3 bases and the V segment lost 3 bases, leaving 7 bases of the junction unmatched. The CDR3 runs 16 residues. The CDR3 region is CASSESSGTANEKLFF. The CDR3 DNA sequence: TGTGCCAGCAGTGAGTCGTCTGGGACAGCTAATGAAAAACTGTTTTTT.

In DNA form, the CDR3 reads TGTGCCAGTAGTATGGGACTAGCGGAACGCAATGAGCAGTTCTTC. Translated: CASSMGLAERNEQFF. This sequence joins TRBV19 and TRBJ2-1; 11 nucleotides align to TRBD2. V shed 3 bases, J shed 6 bases, and the junction held 4 bases outside the gene matches. The CDR3 is 15 residues long. The germline V gene encodes CDR1 LNHDA and CDR2 SQIVND (reference sequence).

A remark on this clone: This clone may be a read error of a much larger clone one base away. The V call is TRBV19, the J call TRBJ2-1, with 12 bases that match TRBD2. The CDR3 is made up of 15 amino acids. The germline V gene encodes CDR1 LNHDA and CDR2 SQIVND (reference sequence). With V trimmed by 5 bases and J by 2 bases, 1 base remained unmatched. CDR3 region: CASSRTSGAYNEQFF. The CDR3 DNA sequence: TGTGCCAGTAGTCGGACTAGCGGGGCCTACAATGAGCAGTTCTTC.

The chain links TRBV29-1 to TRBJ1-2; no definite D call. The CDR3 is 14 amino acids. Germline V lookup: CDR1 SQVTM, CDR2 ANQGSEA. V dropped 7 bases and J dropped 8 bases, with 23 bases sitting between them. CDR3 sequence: CSALKADVLKGYTF. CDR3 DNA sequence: TGCAGCGCTTTAAAAGCGGACGTTTTGAAGGGCTACACCTTC.

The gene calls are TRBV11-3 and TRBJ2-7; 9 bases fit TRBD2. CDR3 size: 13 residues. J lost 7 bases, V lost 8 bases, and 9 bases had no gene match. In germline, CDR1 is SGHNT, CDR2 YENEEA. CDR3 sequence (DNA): TGTGCCAGCGAAGCGGGGGGCTCTGGGGAGCAGTACTTC. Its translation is CASEAGGSGEQYF.

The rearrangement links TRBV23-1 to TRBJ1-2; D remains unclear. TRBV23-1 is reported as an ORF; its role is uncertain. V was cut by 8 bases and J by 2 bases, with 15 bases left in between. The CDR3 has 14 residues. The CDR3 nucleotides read TGCGCCAGCCTACGGGAGGCCCCAAACTATGGCTACACCTTC. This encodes CASLREAPNYGYTF.

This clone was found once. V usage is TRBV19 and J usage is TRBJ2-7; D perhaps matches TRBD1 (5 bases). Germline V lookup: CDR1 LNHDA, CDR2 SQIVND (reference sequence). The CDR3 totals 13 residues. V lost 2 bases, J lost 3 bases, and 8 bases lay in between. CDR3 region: CASSIMTDYEQYF. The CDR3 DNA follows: TGTGCCAGTAGTATAATGACAGACTACGAGCAGTACTTC.

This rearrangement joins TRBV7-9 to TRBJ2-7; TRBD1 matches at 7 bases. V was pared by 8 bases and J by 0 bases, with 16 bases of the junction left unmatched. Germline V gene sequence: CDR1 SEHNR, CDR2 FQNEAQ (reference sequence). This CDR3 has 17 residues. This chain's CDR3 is CASSSARGRESSYEQYF. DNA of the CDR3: TGTGCCAGCTCATCTGCGAGGGGGCGTGAATCCTCCTACGAGCAGTACTTC.

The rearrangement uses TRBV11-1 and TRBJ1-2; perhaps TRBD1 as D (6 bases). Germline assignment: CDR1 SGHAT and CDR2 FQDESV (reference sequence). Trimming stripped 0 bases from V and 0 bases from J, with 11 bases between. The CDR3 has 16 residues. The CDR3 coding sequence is TGTGCCAGCAGCTTAGCCACAGGGCGATCTAACTATGGCTACACCTTC. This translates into CASSLATGRSNYGYTF. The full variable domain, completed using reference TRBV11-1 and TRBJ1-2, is EAEVAQSPRYKITEKSQAVAFWCDPISGHATLYWYRQILGQGPELLVQFQDESVVDDSQLPKDRFSAERLKGVDSTLKIQPAELGDSAMYLCASSLATGRSNYGYTFGSGTRLTVV.

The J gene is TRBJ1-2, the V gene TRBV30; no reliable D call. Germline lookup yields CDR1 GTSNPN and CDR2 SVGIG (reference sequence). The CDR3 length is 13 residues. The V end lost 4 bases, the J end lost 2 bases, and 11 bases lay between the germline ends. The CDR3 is CAWTLPGNYGYTF. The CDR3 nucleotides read TGTGCCTGGACACTTCCGGGGAACTATGGCTACACCTTC.

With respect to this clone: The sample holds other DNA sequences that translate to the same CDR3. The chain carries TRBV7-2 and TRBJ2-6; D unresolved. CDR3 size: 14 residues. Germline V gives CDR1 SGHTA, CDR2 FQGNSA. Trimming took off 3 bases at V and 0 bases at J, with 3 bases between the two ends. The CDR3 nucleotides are TGTGCCAGCAGCTTTAGCTCTGGGGCCAACGTCCTGACTTTC. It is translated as CASSFSSGANVLTF.

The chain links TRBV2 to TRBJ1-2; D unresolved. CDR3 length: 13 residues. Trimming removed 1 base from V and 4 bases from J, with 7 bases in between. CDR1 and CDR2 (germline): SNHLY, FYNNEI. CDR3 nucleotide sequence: TGTGCCAGCAGTGAAGAGCGACCCTATGGCTACACCTTC. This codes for CASSEERPYGYTF.

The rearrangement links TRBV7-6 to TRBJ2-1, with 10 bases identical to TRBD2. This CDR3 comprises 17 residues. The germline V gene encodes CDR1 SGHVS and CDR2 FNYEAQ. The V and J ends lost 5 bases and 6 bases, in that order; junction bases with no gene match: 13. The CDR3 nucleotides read TGTGCCAGCAGCCCCTCCCTCACTAGCGGGGCAGTCAATGAGCAGTTCTTC. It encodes CASSPSLTSGAVNEQFF.

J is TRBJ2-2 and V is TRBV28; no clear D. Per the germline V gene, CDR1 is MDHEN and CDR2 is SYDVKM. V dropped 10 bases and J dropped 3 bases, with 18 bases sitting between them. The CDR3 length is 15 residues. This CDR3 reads CATLTTVAYTGELFF. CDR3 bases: TGTGCCACCCTAACTACCGTAGCATACACCGGGGAGCTGTTTTTT.

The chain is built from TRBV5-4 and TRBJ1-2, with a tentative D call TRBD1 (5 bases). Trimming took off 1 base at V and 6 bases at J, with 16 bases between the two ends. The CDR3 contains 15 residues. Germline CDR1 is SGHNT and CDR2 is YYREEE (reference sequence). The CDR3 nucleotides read TGTGCCAGCAGCTTGTTGAGCAGGGAAAACGATGGCTACACCTTC. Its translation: CASSLLSRENDGYTF.

The CDR3 loop reads CSVEYQGADTQYF. In nucleotides, the CDR3 is TGCAGCGTTGAATATCAAGGGGCAGATACGCAGTATTTT. The V gene is TRBV29-1, the J gene TRBJ2-3, with a tentative D call TRBD1 (5 bases). The CDR3 is 13 residues long. With 2 bases removed from V and 4 bases from J, the gap between germline ends came to 10 bases. CDR1 and CDR2 from the germline V gene are SQVTM and ANQGSEA.

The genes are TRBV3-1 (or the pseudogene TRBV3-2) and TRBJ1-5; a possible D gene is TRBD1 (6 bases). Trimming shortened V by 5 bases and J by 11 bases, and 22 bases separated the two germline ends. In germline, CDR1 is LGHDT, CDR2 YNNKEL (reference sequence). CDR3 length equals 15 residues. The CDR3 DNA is TGTGCCAGCAGCTCAACCGGGACACGAGGTTCAGCCCAGCATTTT. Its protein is CASSSTGTRGSAQHF.

In DNA, the CDR3 is TGTGCCAGCAGCTTGGAGACAACGAGCCCCTACAATGAGCAGTTCTTC. Amino acids: CASSLETTSPYNEQFF. The chain uses TRBV5-5 and TRBJ2-1, with D unclear. This CDR3 is built from 16 residues. Per the germline V gene, CDR1 is SGHKS and CDR2 is YYEKEE (reference sequence). V lost 0 bases to trimming and J lost 2 bases, with 12 bases between them.

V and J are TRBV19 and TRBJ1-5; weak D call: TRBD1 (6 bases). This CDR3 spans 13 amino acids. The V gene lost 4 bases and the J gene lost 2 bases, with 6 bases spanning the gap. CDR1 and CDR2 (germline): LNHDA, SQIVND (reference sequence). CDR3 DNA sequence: TGTGCCAGTAGTACAGGGGGCAATCAGCCCCAGCATTTT. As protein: CASSTGGNQPQHF.

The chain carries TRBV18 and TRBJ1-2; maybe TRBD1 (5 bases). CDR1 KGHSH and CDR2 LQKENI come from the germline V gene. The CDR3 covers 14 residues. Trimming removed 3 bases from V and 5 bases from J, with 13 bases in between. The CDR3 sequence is CASSPDEGAYGYTF. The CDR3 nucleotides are TGTGCCAGCTCACCTGATGAAGGGGCTTATGGCTACACCTTC. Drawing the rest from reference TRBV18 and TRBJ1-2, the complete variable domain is NAGVMQNPRHLVRRRGQEARLRCSPMKGHSHVYWYRQLPEEGLKFMVYLQKENIIDESGMPKERFSAEFPKEGPSILRIQQVVRGDSAAYFCASSPDEGAYGYTFGSGTRLTVV.

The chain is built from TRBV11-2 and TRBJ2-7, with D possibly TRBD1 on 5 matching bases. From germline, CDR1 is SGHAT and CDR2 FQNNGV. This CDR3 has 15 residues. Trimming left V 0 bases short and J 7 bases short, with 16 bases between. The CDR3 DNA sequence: TGTGCCAGCAGCTTAGACAGGGCGCAGTCGGGTGAGCAGTACTTC. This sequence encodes CASSLDRAQSGEQYF.

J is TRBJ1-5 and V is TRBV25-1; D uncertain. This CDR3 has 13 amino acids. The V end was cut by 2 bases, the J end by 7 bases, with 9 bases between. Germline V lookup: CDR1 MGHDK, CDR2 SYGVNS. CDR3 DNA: TGTGCCAGCAGTGAACGCGGGAGGCAGCCCCAGCATTTT. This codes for CASSERGRQPQHF.

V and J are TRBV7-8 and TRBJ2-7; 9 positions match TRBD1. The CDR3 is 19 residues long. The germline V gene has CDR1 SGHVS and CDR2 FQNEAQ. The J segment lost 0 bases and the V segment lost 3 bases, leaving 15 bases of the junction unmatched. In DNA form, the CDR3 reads TGTGCCAGCAGCTTGTCGAGGCCGGGACAGGGACCGATCTCCTACGAGCAGTACTTC. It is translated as CASSLSRPGQGPISYEQYF.

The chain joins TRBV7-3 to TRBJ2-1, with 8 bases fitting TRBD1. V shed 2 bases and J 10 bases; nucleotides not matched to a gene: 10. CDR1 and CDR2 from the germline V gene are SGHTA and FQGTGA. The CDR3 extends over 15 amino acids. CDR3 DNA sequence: TGTGCCAGCAGCTTACACGGACAGGGTAACTTGGAGCAGTTCTTC. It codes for CASSLHGQGNLEQFF.

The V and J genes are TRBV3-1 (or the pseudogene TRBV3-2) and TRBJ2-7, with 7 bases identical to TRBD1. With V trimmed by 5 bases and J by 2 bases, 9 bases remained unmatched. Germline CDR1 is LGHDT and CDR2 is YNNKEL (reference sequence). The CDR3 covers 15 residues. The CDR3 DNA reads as TGTGCCAGCAGCGCGCTACGGACAGGCACCTACGAGCAGTACTTC. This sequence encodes CASSALRTGTYEQYF.

CDR3 in amino acids: CASSQLLGYSYNEQFF. The CDR3, as DNA: TGTGCCAGCAGCCAACTACTAGGTTACTCCTACAATGAGCAGTTCTTC. The V gene is TRBV3-1 (or the pseudogene TRBV3-2), the J gene TRBJ2-1; tentative D call: TRBD2 (5 bases). Trimming cost V 2 bases and J 0 bases, with 11 bases left between them. CDR3 length equals 16 residues. CDR1 and CDR2 from the germline V gene are LGHDT and YNNKEL (reference sequence).

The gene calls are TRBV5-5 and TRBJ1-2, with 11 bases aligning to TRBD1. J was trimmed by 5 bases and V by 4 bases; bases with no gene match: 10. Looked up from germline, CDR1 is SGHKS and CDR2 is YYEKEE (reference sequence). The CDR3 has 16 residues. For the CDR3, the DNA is TGTGCCAGCAGCCCCCGTCCCGGGACAGGGGGGTATGGCTACACCTTC. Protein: CASSPRPGTGGYGYTF.

This CDR3 reads CASSRAGTANTEAFF. The CDR3 DNA reads TGTGCCAGCAGCAGAGCCGGGACAGCGAACACTGAAGCTTTCTTT. This chain links TRBV5-4 with TRBJ1-1, with 7 bases fitting TRBD1. CDR1 SGHNT and CDR2 YYREEE come from the germline V gene (reference sequence). There are 15 residues in the CDR3. Unmatched junction bases numbered 7, after V lost 4 bases and J lost 1 base.

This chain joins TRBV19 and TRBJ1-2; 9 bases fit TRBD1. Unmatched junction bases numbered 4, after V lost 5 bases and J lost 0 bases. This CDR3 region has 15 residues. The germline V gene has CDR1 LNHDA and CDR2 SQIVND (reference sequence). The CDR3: CASSLDRGTNYGYTF. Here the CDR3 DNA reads TGTGCCAGTAGTCTGGACAGGGGAACTAACTATGGCTACACCTTC.

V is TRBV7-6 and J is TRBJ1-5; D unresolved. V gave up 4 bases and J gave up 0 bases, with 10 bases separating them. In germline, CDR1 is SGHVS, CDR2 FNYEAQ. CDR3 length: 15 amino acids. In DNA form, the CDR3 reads TGTGCCAGCAGCTCAAATAGTGATAGCAATCAGCCCCAGCATTTT. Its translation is CASSSNSDSNQPQHF.